This TCR beta chain appears in the sequencing data of a study of blood T cells in healthy people across ages. Study summary: T cells yielded about one barcoded beta molecule per two cells through template switching. Findings and caveats of the study: PBMCs left unsorted prevented a conclusive naive versus antigen-experienced comparison.

There are 17 residues in the CDR3. Germline assignment: CDR1 KGHSH and CDR2 LQKENI. The germline V and J ends were trimmed by 3 bases and 1 base, with 16 bases remaining between them. This clonotype was recorded once. No antigen is known for it. Primers used in a second PCR of roughly 6 to 11 cycles were a sample-barcoded 5' primer and a J-beta primer mix. Samples each returned at least 3 million CDR3-containing paired-end reads. TCRdb itself ran the 5' RACE reads through MiXCR, one entry per CDR3 protein. The sample lists roughly 1,700,000 distinct CDR3 sequences, roughly 28% seen once, with about 7.7% in the top ten.

This sequence joins TRBV18 and TRBJ1-5, with no clear D. This receptor was obtained from a woman aged 25 to 45 in good health. The sample taken for sequencing was blood. This CDR3 reads CASSPPGGRRSNQPQHF. The CDR3, as DNA: TGTGCCAGCTCACCGCCGGGAGGGAGACGAAGCAATCAGCCCCAGCATTTT.